This T cell receptor (beta chain) was sequenced during a study of CD8 T cells in Susac syndrome. The V gene's germline CDR1 is MNHEY and CDR2 SMNVEV (reference sequence). V lost 3 bases and J lost 0, with 6 bases in between. The CDR3 has 13 amino acids. Reverse transcription of roughly 0.45 to 1 ug RNA used random hexamers. TCRdb recomputed calls from the immunoSEQ multiplex PCR reads with MiXCR, one row per CDR3 protein. Of 120,000 or so distinct CDR3 sequences in the sample, about 92% are singletons; the top ten hold 0.093%. TEMRA cells were enriched by FACS, while CD8+ and CD4+ T cells were obtained through a negative isolation that was performed magnetically.

The source of this sequence is a human donor with multiple sclerosis. The V and J genes are TRBV27 and TRBJ2-7, with D possibly being TRBD1 (5 bases). Input material: CD4+ T cells from PBMCs. Here the CDR3 reads CASSLDNSYEQYF. Written as DNA, the CDR3 is TGTGCCAGCAGTTTGGACAACTCCTACGAGCAGTACTTC.